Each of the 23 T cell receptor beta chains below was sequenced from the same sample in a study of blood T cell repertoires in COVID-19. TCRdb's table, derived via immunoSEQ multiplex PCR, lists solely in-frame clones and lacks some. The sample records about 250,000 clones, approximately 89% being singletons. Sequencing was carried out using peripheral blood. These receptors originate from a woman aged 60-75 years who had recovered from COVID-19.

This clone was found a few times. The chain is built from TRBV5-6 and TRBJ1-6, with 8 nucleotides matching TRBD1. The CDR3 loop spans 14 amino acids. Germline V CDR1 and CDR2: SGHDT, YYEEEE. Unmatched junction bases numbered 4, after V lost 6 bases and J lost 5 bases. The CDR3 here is CASTRTGNNSPLHF. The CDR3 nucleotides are TGTGCCAGCACACGGACAGGGAATAATTCACCCCTCCACTTT.

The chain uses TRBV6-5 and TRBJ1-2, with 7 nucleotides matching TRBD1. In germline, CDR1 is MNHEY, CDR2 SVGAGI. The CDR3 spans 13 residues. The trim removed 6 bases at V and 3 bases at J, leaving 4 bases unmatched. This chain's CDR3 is CASSWDSYYGYTF. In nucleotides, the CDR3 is TGTGCCAGCAGCTGGGACAGTTACTATGGCTACACCTTC.

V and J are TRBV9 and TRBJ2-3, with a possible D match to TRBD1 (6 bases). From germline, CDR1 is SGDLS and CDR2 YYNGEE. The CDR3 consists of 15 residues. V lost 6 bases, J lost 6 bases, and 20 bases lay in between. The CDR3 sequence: CASTTGRGSGDTQYF. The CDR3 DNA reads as TGTGCCAGCACCACAGGCAGGGGCTCGGGGGATACGCAGTATTTT.

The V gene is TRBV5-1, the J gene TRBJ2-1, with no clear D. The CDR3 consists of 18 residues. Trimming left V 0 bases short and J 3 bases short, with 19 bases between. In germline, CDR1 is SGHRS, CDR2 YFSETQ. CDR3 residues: CASSLGASRSAGYNEQFF. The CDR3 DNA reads TGCGCCAGCAGCTTGGGGGCGTCACGCTCCGCTGGCTACAATGAGCAGTTCTTC.

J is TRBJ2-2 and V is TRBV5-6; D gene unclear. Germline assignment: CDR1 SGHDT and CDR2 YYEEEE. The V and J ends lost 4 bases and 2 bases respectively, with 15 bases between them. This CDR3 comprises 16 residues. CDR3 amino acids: CASSLVLVGNTGELFF. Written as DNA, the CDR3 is TGTGCCAGCAGCCTGGTTTTGGTGGGCAACACCGGGGAGCTGTTTTTT. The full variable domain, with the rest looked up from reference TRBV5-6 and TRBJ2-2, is DAGVTQSPTHLIKTRGQQVTLRCSPKSGHDTVSWYQQALGQGPQFIFQYYEEEERQRGNFPDRFSGHQFPNYSSELNVNALLLGDSALYLCASSLVLVGNTGELFFGEGSRLTVL.

The CDR3 DNA follows: TGTGCCAGCAGCTTGGATAGGACAGCGCTATTTTCCTCTGGAAACACCATATATTTT. This translates into CASSLDRTALFSSGNTIYF. The chain couples TRBV5-6 to TRBJ1-3, with a possible D match to TRBD1 (6 bases). V lost 0 bases and J lost 0, with 19 bases in between. From germline, CDR1 is SGHDT and CDR2 YYEEEE. The CDR3 has 19 amino acids.

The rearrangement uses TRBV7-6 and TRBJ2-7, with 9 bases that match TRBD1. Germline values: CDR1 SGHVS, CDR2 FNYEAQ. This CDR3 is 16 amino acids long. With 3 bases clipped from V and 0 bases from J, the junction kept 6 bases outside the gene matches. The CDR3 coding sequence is TGTGCCAGCAGCTTTATCGCGGGACAGGGCTCCTACGAGCAGTACTTC. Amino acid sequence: CASSFIAGQGSYEQYF.

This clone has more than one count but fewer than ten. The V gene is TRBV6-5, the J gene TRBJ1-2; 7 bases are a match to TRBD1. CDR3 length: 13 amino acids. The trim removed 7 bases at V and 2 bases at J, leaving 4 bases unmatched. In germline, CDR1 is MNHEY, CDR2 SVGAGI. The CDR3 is CASKPGQNYGYTF. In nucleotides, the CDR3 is TGTGCCAGCAAACCGGGACAGAACTATGGCTACACCTTC.

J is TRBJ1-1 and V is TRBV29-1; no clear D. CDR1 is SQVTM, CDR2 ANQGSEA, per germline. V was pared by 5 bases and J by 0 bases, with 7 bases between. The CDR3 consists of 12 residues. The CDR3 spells CSVQELNTEAFF. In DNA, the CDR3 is TGCAGCGTTCAGGAATTGAACACTGAAGCTTTCTTT.

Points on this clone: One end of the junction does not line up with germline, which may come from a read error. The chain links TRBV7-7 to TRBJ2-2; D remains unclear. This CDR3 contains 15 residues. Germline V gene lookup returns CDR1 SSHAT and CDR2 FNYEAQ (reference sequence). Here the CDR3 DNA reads TGTGCTAGCAGCTTAGGTACAGTGCGCACCGGGGAGCTGTTTTTT. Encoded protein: CASSLGTVRTGELFF.

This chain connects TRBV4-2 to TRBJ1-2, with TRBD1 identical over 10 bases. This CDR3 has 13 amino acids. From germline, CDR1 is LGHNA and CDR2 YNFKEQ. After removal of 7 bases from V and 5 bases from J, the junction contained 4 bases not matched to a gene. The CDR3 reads CASKTGGSYGYTF. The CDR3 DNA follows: TGTGCCAGCAAGACAGGGGGCTCGTATGGCTACACCTTC.

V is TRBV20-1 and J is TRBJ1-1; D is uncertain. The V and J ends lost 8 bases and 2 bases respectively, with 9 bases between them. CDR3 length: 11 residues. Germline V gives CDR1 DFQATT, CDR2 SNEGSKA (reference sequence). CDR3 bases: TGCAGTACTGCAAGAAACACTGAAGCTTTCTTT. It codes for CSTARNTEAFF.

This CDR3 is CASKQGMANEKLFF. The DNA for the CDR3 is TGTGCCAGCAAACAGGGGATGGCTAATGAAAAACTGTTTTTT. The rearrangement uses TRBV27 and TRBJ1-4, with 7 bases identical to TRBD1. The CDR3 runs 14 residues. V gave up 7 bases and J gave up 3 bases; unmatched junction bases: 5. The germline V gene has CDR1 MNHEY and CDR2 SMNVEV (reference sequence).

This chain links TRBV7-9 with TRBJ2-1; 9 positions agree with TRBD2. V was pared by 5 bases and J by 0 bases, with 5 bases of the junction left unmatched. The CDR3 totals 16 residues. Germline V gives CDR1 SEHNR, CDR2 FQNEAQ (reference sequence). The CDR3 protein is CASSTTSGSSYNEQFF. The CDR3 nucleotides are TGTGCCAGCAGCACGACTAGCGGAAGCTCCTACAATGAGCAGTTCTTC.

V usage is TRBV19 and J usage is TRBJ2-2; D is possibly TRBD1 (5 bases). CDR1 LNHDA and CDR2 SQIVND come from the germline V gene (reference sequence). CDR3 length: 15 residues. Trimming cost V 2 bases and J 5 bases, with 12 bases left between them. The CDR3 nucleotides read TGTGCCAGTAGTATAAGGGCAGGGAAGACCGGGGAGCTGTTTTTT. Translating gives CASSIRAGKTGELFF.

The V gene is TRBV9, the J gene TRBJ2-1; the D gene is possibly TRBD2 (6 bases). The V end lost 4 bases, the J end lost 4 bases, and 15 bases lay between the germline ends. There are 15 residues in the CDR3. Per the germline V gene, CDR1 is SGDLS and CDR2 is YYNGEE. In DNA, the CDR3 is TGTGCCAGCAGCAAAGCCGGGACTCCGTACAATGAGCAGTTCTTC. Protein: CASSKAGTPYNEQFF.

The CDR3 sequence: CASSIRQSNTGELFF. Here the CDR3 DNA reads TGTGCCAGCAGTATTCGACAGTCGAACACCGGGGAGCTGTTTTTT. The chain has TRBV2 and TRBJ2-2; D possibly corresponds to TRBD1 (5 bases). The V end lost 5 bases, the J end lost 0 bases, and 10 bases lay between the germline ends. The germline V gene encodes CDR1 SNHLY and CDR2 FYNNEI. This CDR3 is 15 amino acids long.

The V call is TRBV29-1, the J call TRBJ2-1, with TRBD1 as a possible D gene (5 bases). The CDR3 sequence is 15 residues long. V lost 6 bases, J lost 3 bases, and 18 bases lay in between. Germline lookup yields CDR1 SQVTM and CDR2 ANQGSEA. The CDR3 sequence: CSVSPQGPFYNEQFF. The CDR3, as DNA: TGCAGCGTCAGCCCCCAGGGTCCCTTCTACAATGAGCAGTTCTTC.

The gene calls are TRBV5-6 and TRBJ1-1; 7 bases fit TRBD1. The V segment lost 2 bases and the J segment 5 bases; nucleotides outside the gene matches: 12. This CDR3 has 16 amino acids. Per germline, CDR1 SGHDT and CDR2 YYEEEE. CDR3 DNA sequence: TGTGCCAGCAGCTTTTTGGGCGGACAGGATGTTACTGAAGCTTTCTTT. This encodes CASSFLGGQDVTEAFF.

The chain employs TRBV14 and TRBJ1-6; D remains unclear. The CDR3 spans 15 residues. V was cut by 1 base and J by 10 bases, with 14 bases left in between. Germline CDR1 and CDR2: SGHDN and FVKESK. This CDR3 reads CASSQAGFMLSPLHF. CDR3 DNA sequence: TGTGCCAGCAGCCAAGCGGGTTTCATGCTCTCACCCCTCCACTTT.

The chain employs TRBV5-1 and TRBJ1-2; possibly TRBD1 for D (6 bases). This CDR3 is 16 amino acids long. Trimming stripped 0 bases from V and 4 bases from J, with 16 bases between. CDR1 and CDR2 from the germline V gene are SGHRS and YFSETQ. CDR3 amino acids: CASSLGGGQRGYGYTF. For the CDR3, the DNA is TGCGCCAGCAGCTTGGGCGGGGGACAAAGAGGCTATGGCTACACCTTC. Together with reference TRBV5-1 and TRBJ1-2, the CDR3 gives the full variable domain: KAGVTQTPRYLIKTRGQQVTLSCSPISGHRSVSWYQQTPGQGLQFLFEYFSETQRNKGNFPGRFSGRQFSNSRSEMNVSTLELGDSALYLCASSLGGGQRGYGYTFGSGTRLTVV.

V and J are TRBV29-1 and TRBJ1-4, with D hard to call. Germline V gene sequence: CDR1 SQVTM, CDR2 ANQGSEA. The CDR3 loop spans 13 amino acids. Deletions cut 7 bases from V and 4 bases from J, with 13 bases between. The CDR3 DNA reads TGCAGCGCCCTCAGCGGCGGTAATGAAAAACTGTTTTTT. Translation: CSALSGGNEKLFF.

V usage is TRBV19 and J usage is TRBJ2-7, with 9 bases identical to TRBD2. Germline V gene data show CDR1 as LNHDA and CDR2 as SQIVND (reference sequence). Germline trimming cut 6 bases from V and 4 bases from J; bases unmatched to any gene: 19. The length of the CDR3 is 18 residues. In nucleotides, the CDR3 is TGTGCCAGTAGCAGTTATAGCGGGGGCAACTTCGGGGGGTACGAGCAGTACTTC. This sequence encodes CASSSYSGGNFGGYEQYF.